The entry below gives a single T cell receptor beta chain sequence along with its context. What it binds is not known. The data stem from a study of T cell responses to AZD1222 COVID-19 vaccine. Here immunoSEQ multiplex PCR was the method, and the copy in TCRdb shows in-frame clones only, minus some. The data show approximately 99,000 clones, about 85% seen once. General study findings and limits: Baseline seropositivity occurred in only six or seven AZD1222 recipients. Targets within unmutated variant regions were reportedly found for nearly half of spike-specific TCRs.

V lost 4 bases to trimming and J lost 6 bases, with 17 bases between them. Looked up from germline, CDR1 is SGDLS and CDR2 is YYNGEE. CDR3 length equals 14 residues. The specimen comprised peripheral blood, sampled on day 0 of AZD1222 vaccination. The sequence was obtained from an adult in good health. J is TRBJ2-7 and V is TRBV9; D is perhaps TRBD2 (6 bases). The DNA of the CDR3 is TGTGCCAGCAGCAAGGGACTCCTGGTTAGCGAGCAGTACTTC. Its protein product is CASSKGLLVSEQYF.